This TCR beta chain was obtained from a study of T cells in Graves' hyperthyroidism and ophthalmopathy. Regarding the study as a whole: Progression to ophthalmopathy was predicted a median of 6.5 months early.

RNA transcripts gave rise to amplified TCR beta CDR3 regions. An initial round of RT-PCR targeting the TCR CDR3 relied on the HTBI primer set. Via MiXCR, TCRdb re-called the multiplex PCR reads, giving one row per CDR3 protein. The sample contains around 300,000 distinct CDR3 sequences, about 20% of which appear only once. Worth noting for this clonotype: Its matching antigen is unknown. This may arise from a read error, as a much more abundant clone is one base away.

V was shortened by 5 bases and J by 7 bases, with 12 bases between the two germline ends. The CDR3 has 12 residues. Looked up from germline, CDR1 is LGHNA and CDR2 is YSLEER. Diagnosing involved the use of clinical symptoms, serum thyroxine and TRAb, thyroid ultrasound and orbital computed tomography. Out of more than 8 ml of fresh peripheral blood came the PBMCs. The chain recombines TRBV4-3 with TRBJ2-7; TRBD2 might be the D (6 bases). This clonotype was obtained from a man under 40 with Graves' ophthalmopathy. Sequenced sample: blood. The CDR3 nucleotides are TGCGCCAGCAGCGCTAGCGCCACTGAGCAGTACTTC. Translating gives CASSASATEQYF.